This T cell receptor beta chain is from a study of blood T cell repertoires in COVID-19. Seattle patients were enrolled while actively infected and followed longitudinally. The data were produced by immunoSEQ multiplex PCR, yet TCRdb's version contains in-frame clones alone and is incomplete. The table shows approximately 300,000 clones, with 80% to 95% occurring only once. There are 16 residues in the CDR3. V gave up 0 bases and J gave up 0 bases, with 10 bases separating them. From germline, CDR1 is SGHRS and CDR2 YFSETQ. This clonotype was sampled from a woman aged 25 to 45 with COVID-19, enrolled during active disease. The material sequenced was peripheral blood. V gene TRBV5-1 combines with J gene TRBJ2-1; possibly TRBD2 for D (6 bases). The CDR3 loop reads CASSLVAESSYNEQFF. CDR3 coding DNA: TGCGCCAGCAGCTTGGTAGCGGAGAGCTCCTACAATGAGCAGTTCTTC.